This T cell receptor beta chain is from a study of T cells in Graves' hyperthyroidism and ophthalmopathy. Study in general: Staff took peripheral blood when the initial diagnosis was made, before any treatment began. Study-level findings and limits: It was a median about 6.5 months before onset that the model predicted ophthalmopathy. Blood also showed most of the thyroid clonotypes that were expanded above 0.001.

There were TCR beta CDR3 regions amplified from RNA transcripts. The primer set for the first-round RT-PCR of the TCR CDR3 was HTBI. In TCRdb, the multiplex PCR reads were re-called with MiXCR into one record per CDR3 protein. Here the sample spans about 640,000 distinct CDR3 sequences, about a fifth being singletons. This clonotype was observed many times. Its antigen is unidentified. Patients affected by ophthalmopathy presented a Clinical Activity Score of at least 3, a NOSPECS grade of at least 4, and disease duration below 3 months. This sequence originates from a man in his thirties or forties with Graves' ophthalmopathy. The material sequenced was blood.

Written as DNA, the CDR3 is TGTGCCAGCAGTTTACCCTCAGCGGGAGCCCGGGATGAGCAGTTCTTC. Protein product: CASSLPSAGARDEQFF. The chain employs TRBV28 and TRBJ2-1; 8 nucleotides line up with TRBD2. CDR3 length equals 16 residues. Losses at the gene ends were 2 bases for V and 8 bases for J; bases not matched to a gene: 11. The germline V gene has CDR1 MDHEN and CDR2 SYDVKM.